The present TCR beta chain was sequenced within a study of T cells after yellow fever vaccination. Study background: Fractions low in cell number were prepared with SMART-Seq v4 Ultra Low Input.

Production of TCR cDNA was by 5'RACE template switching, which also added a universal primer site and UMIs. TCRdb reprocessed the 5' RACE reads with MiXCR, giving one entry per CDR3 protein. The sample lists just under 85,000 distinct CDR3 sequences, roughly 13% occurring once. Points from the study as a whole: Although the secondary response was weaker, it peaked faster, at day 5 versus 15. Re-detected after boosting: most primary clones, almost 97% of CD4 and around 86% of CD8.

The sample holds a few counts of this clonotype. J was trimmed by 5 bases and V by 4 bases; bases with no gene match: 10. The CDR3 totals 15 residues. Per germline, CDR1 SGHKS and CDR2 YYEKEE (reference sequence). This sequence originates from a young man who received the YFV17D yellow fever vaccine. This chain links TRBV5-5 with TRBJ2-7, with 9 bases fitting TRBD2. The sample here was CD8+ T cells not binding an NS4B(214-222) dextramer, sorted from PBMCs, taken roughly 23 days after the first yellow fever vaccination. CDR3 residues: CASSQTGTSKDEQYV. CDR3 DNA sequence: TGTGCCAGCAGCCAAACCGGGACTAGCAAGGACGAGCAGTACGTC.